The 27 T cell receptor beta chains below were found in one sample sequenced in a study of shared clonotypes between healthy human individuals. The assay was immunoSEQ multiplex PCR, and TCRdb's table has in-frame clones only and misses some. Of around 2.5 million clones in the sample, 80% to 95% were seen once. The specimen sequenced was naive CD4+ T cells from PBMCs. Specified subset: CD45RA+ positively selected. These receptors originate from a man aged 18 to 30 in good health. Some clones in this sample may be carry-over from other donors' samples.

This chain joins TRBV29-1 and TRBJ1-1; D unclear. Trimming took off 3 bases at V and 6 bases at J, with 8 bases between the two ends. Germline values: CDR1 SQVTM, CDR2 ANQGSEA. The CDR3 covers 11 residues. CDR3 sequence (DNA): TGCAGCGTTGACGTAGTCCCTGAAGCTTTCTTT. Translated: CSVDVVPEAFF.

This chain uses TRBV5-1 with TRBJ2-1; TRBD2 might be the D (7 bases). The CDR3 length is 17 residues. Trimming removed 6 bases at V and 4 bases at J, with 23 bases between. Germline lookup yields CDR1 SGHRS and CDR2 YFSETQ. The CDR3 DNA sequence: TGCGCCAGCAACCCGGGTCGGGGGGCACCCCAATACAATGAGCAGTTCTTC. Protein sequence: CASNPGRGAPQYNEQFF.

The V and J genes are TRBV18 and TRBJ1-5; 9 bases match TRBD1. The trim removed 6 bases at V and 4 bases at J, leaving 4 bases unmatched. There are 14 residues in the CDR3. Looked up from germline, CDR1 is KGHSH and CDR2 is LQKENI. Written as DNA, the CDR3 is TGTGCCAGCTCCCGGACAGGGGAGAATCAGCCCCAGCATTTT. Its translation is CASSRTGENQPQHF. Together with reference TRBV18 and TRBJ1-5, the CDR3 gives the full variable domain: NAGVMQNPRHLVRRRGQEARLRCSPMKGHSHVYWYRQLPEEGLKFMVYLQKENIIDESGMPKERFSAEFPKEGPSILRIQQVVRGDSAAYFCASSRTGENQPQHFGDGTRLSIL.

The chain is built from TRBV25-1 and TRBJ2-1; 7 bases match TRBD1. The germline CDR1 and CDR2 sequences are MGHDK and SYGVNS. Losses at the gene ends were 6 bases for V and 9 bases for J; bases not matched to a gene: 5. The CDR3 extends over 12 amino acids. The CDR3 reads CASRPYRGEQFF. CDR3 bases: TGTGCCAGCAGGCCGTACAGGGGTGAGCAGTTCTTC.

This clone was counted only a few times. Within the sample, other DNA sequences also encode this same CDR3. V and J are TRBV6-5 and TRBJ1-1; D call uncertain. The CDR3 has 13 residues. The germline V and J ends were trimmed by 0 bases and 0 bases, with 2 bases remaining between them. The V gene's germline CDR1 is MNHEY and CDR2 SVGAGI. DNA of the CDR3: TGTGCCAGCAGTTACTCTGTGAACACTGAAGCTTTCTTT. It codes for CASSYSVNTEAFF.

The V call is TRBV6-1, the J call TRBJ1-5, with 8 bases aligning to TRBD1. The CDR3 extends over 15 amino acids. Germline lookup yields CDR1 MNHNS and CDR2 SASEGT. Unmatched junction bases numbered 1, after V lost 3 bases and J lost 0 bases. The CDR3 DNA reads TGTGCCAGCAGTGACAGGGGGCGTAGCAATCAGCCCCAGCATTTT. Its translation: CASSDRGRSNQPQHF.

V is TRBV28 and J is TRBJ1-2; the D is unclear. Germline V CDR1 and CDR2: MDHEN, SYDVKM. The CDR3 loop spans 12 amino acids. The V gene lost 5 bases and the J gene lost 4 bases, with 8 bases spanning the gap. In DNA form, the CDR3 reads TGTGCCAGCAGTACGTCTCCCTATGGCTACACCTTC. Translated: CASSTSPYGYTF.

CDR3 amino acids: CASSYSGDPGGGELFF. CDR3 bases: TGTGCCAGCAGTTACTCGGGGGACCCCGGCGGCGGGGAGCTGTTTTTT. V is TRBV6-6 and J is TRBJ2-2; the D call may be TRBD1 or TRBD2 (5 bases each). Germline CDR1 MNHNY, CDR2 SVGAGI (reference sequence). Trimming pared 0 bases from V and 7 bases from J, leaving 15 bases between. This CDR3 region has 16 residues.

The chain carries TRBV10-3 and TRBJ1-2; tentatively, D is TRBD1 (6 bases). The CDR3 runs to 16 residues. Trimming shortened V by 3 bases and J by 0 bases, and 14 bases separated the two germline ends. CDR1 is ENHRY, CDR2 SYGVKD, per germline. The CDR3 here is CAISDRNRVSNYGYTF. CDR3 sequence (DNA): TGTGCCATCAGTGATAGGAACAGGGTCTCTAACTATGGCTACACCTTC.

The chain combines TRBV6-1 with TRBJ1-4, with D possibly being TRBD1 (6 bases). The CDR3 runs to 10 residues. Per germline, CDR1 MNHNS and CDR2 SASEGT. In DNA, the CDR3 is TGTGTCACAGGGATGGCAAAACTGTTTTTT. It encodes CVTGMAKLFF.

The J gene is TRBJ1-4, the V gene TRBV28; D remains ambiguous. V lost 2 bases, J lost 4 bases, and 5 bases lay in between. Looked up from germline, CDR1 is MDHEN and CDR2 is SYDVKM. CDR3 length: 13 amino acids. Written as DNA, the CDR3 is TGTGCCAGCAGTTTAGCGTTTAATGAAAAACTGTTTTTT. It encodes CASSLAFNEKLFF.

The chain recombines TRBV4-1 with TRBJ2-7, with a weak D call TRBD1 (6 bases). CDR3 length equals 14 residues. Germline CDR1 reads MGHRA; CDR2 reads YSYEKL. The ends were cut back, 0 bases at V and 7 bases at J, with 13 bases in the middle. CDR3 in amino acids: CASSQEGQRTEQYF. Written as DNA, the CDR3 is TGCGCCAGCAGCCAAGAAGGACAGCGAACTGAGCAGTACTTC.

This chain links TRBV15 with TRBJ1-4, with 7 nucleotides matching TRBD1. The CDR3 extends over 16 amino acids. Germline CDR1 reads LNHNV; CDR2 reads YYDKDF (reference sequence). V trimming: 3 bases; J trimming: 3 bases; junction bases outside the gene matches: 7. The CDR3 coding sequence is TGTGCCACCAGCAGGCGTCCTCAGGGGGCTAATGAAAAACTGTTTTTT. Protein product: CATSRRPQGANEKLFF.

CDR3 protein: CASNLTPGQSTDTQYF. CDR3 in DNA: TGCGCCAGCAACTTAACACCGGGACAAAGCACAGATACGCAGTATTTT. The genes are TRBV5-1 and TRBJ2-3; D is possibly TRBD1 (6 bases). CDR1 SGHRS and CDR2 YFSETQ come from the germline V gene. Between the trimmed V and J ends, which lost 6 bases and 0 bases, there was a span of 17 bases. CDR3 length: 16 residues.

The chain links TRBV11-2 to TRBJ2-1; TRBD2 matches 13 bases. The CDR3 loop spans 12 amino acids. The V and J ends lost 5 bases and 15 bases, in that order; junction bases with no gene match: 4. Germline CDR1 SGHAT, CDR2 FQNNGV. This CDR3 reads CASSTSGRAMFF. The CDR3 coding sequence is TGTGCCAGCAGCACTAGCGGGAGGGCCATGTTCTTC.

This clone was seen once. Different DNA sequences within this sample yield the same CDR3. The genes are TRBV5-1 and TRBJ2-5; D is unresolved. The germline V gene encodes CDR1 SGHRS and CDR2 YFSETQ. Trimming stripped 3 bases from V and 2 bases from J, with 8 bases between. The CDR3 sequence is 13 residues long. The DNA of the CDR3 is TGCGCCAGCAGCTCTGTGGTTCAAGAGACCCAGTACTTC. Translated, it gives CASSSVVQETQYF.

This sequence joins TRBV28 and TRBJ2-7, with D hard to call. This CDR3 has 14 residues. Trimming left V 6 bases short and J 6 bases short, with 18 bases between. Per the germline V gene, CDR1 is MDHEN and CDR2 is SYDVKM. The CDR3 region has the DNA TGTGCCAGCAGCTCGACCTTTCCGGGCCCCGAGCAGTACTTC. Its translation: CASSSTFPGPEQYF.

This chain uses TRBV9 with TRBJ1-4; TRBD1 agrees at 8 bases. CDR1 is SGDLS and CDR2 is YYNGEE in the germline V gene. Germline trimming cut 4 bases from V and 3 bases from J; bases unmatched to any gene: 8. The CDR3 runs to 16 residues. This chain's CDR3 is CASSPQRQGPNEKLFF. CDR3 bases: TGTGCCAGCAGCCCCCAGAGACAGGGGCCTAATGAAAAACTGTTTTTT.

About this clone itself: Other DNA variants within this sample encode the same CDR3. CDR3 DNA: TGTGCCAGCAGCTTACGGGGGTACGAGCAGTACTTC. Translation: CASSLRGYEQYF. The rearrangement joins TRBV7-2 to TRBJ2-7; D perhaps matches TRBD2 (6 bases). Germline assignment: CDR1 SGHTA and CDR2 FQGNSA. The V gene lost 2 bases and the J gene lost 4 bases, with 6 bases spanning the gap. There are 12 residues in the CDR3. Using reference TRBV7-2 and TRBJ2-7 for the parts outside the CDR3, the full variable domain is GAGVSQSPSNKVTEKGKDVELRCDPISGHTALYWYRQSLGQGLEFLIYFQGNSAPDKSGLPSDRFSAERTGGSVSTLTIQRTQQEDSAVYLCASSLRGYEQYFGPGTRLTVT.

This sequence joins TRBV4-1 and TRBJ2-3; 15 bases are a match to TRBD2. The germline gives CDR1 MGHRA, CDR2 YSYEKL. Trimming removed 4 bases from V and 8 bases from J; junction bases left unmatched: 4. The CDR3 has 15 residues. CDR3: CASSRGLAGGGTQYF. The CDR3 DNA reads TGCGCCAGCAGCCGTGGACTAGCGGGAGGGGGTACGCAGTATTTT.

The chain couples TRBV2 to TRBJ2-1, with 7 bases that match TRBD1. J was trimmed by 2 bases and V by 3 bases; bases with no gene match: 4. From germline, CDR1 is SNHLY and CDR2 FYNNEI. This CDR3 comprises 15 residues. The CDR3 spells CASSEGQLTYNEQFF. The CDR3 DNA follows: TGTGCCAGCAGTGAGGGACAGTTGACCTACAATGAGCAGTTCTTC.

The V gene is TRBV10-3, the J gene TRBJ2-1; the match to TRBD2 covers 12 bases. V shed 10 bases and J 7 bases; nucleotides not matched to a gene: 11. Germline assignment: CDR1 ENHRY and CDR2 SYGVKD. This CDR3 contains 15 residues. The DNA of the CDR3 is TGTGCCACACAGACACTAGCGGGAGGACCGAATGAGCAGTTCTTC. Amino acid sequence: CATQTLAGGPNEQFF.

This clone appeared once. This chain uses TRBV5-4 with TRBJ1-3; tentative D call: TRBD1 (6 bases). V was clipped by 3 bases and J by 0 bases, with 13 bases between them. This CDR3 is built from 16 residues. Germline lookup yields CDR1 SGHNT and CDR2 YYREEE (reference sequence). CDR3 bases: TGTGCCAGCAGCTGGATTGGGACAAGCTCTGGAAACACCATATATTTT. Amino acid sequence: CASSWIGTSSGNTIYF.

The chain carries TRBV13 and TRBJ2-3; no clear D. V was clipped by 5 bases and J by 0 bases, with 9 bases between them. The CDR3 extends over 14 amino acids. The germline V gene has CDR1 PRHDT and CDR2 FYEKMQ (reference sequence). This chain's CDR3 is CASSLRPSTDTQYF. CDR3 sequence (DNA): TGTGCCAGCAGCCTTCGTCCTAGCACAGATACGCAGTATTTT.

In regard to this clone: Other DNA sequences of this sample code for an identical CDR3. This sequence joins TRBV5-1 and TRBJ2-5; the D gene is possibly TRBD1 (6 bases). The CDR3 has 15 residues. The germline CDR1 and CDR2 sequences are SGHRS and YFSETQ. Trimming took off 2 bases at V and 2 bases at J, with 13 bases between the two ends. This CDR3 reads CASSLAGTGQETQYF. As DNA, the CDR3 is TGCGCCAGCAGCTTAGCCGGAACAGGGCAAGAGACCCAGTACTTC.

Here the CDR3 reads CASSLQTSGAGELFF. CDR3 in DNA: TGTGCCAGCAGCTTACAGACTAGCGGGGCCGGGGAGCTGTTTTTT. The chain uses TRBV7-3 and TRBJ2-2, with 11 bases that match TRBD2. Germline loops: CDR1 SGHTA, CDR2 FQGTGA. CDR3 length equals 15 residues. Trimming cost V 2 bases and J 6 bases; bases outside gene matches: 2.

This clone was recorded only once. The chain joins TRBV7-8 to TRBJ2-5, with D maybe TRBD1 (6 bases). The germline V and J ends were trimmed by 10 bases and 13 bases, with 25 bases remaining between them. This CDR3 contains 13 residues. From germline, CDR1 is SGHVS and CDR2 FQNEAQ. CDR3 sequence (DNA): TGTGCCACCAGTACAAGGACGGGACATTCGAGGTACTTC. It is translated as CATSTRTGHSRYF.